This TCR beta chain was captured in a study of T cells after yellow fever vaccination (dated by TCRdb to between 2019 and 2020). Broadly, across the study: The SMART-Seq v4 Ultra Low Input RNA kit was used to prepare libraries from fractions with low cell numbers. Bulk TCR alpha and beta repertoires were sequenced longitudinally to track T-cell clones before and after primary and booster YFV17D yellow fever vaccination. Two healthy male donors, one aged 18 to 30 and one aged 30 to 40 years, were included in the cohort. Blood samples were taken at several timepoints before and after primary and secondary immunization, and bulk PBMC replicates and cell subsets were isolated.

After removal of 4 bases from V and 6 bases from J, the junction retains 4 bases not matched to a gene. The CDR3 has 13 amino acids, counting the end cysteine and phenylalanine. The read is trimmed to its CDR3 DNA, 39 bases read in frame from base 1. The germline V gene provides CDR1 KGHSH and CDR2 LQKENI. Per the publication, the treatment or condition label means: live attenuated yellow fever vaccine strain. At each blood-draw timepoint, two biological replicates of bulk PBMCs were collected. PBMCs were isolated from peripheral blood using a standard Ficoll-Paque protocol. TriZol was used to extract RNA from bulk PBMCs, from CD4 and CD8 fractions, and from dextramer-positive and dextramer-negative fractions. With respect to this clonotype: This clone's antigen is unknown. Base qualities are not provided; no much larger clone lies one nucleotide away.

What the work shows at the level of the full study, not this receptor alone: Because only two donors were included in the study, the extent to which the findings can be generalized is limited. Compared with the primary T-cell response, the secondary T-cell response was weaker but faster, peaking on day 5 rather than day 15. Most clones expanded after primary vaccination (around 96% of CD4 and 88% of CD8) were re-detected after the booster, suggesting that broad memory maintenance occurred. A small fraction of clonotypes showed up in both the CD4 and CD8 compartments, probably as a result of convergent recombination. Computational filtering was required because FACS-sorted repertoires could contain abundant contaminating clonotypes from the bulk population.

Synthesis of TCR cDNA relied on 5'RACE template switching, a step that introduced a universal primer site along with unique molecular identifiers. cDNA synthesis was primed from both the TCR alpha and TCR beta constant segments. Library amplification used two PCR steps, and the second PCR step added sample barcodes and sequencing adapters. Libraries were sequenced on Illumina HiSeq 2500 (2x100 bp) or NovaSeq (2x150 bp). For the original study's pipeline: Reads were demultiplexed and collapsed into UMI consensus sequences with MIGEC, and V(D)J alignment was performed with MiXCR. Vaccine-responding clonotypes were defined with edgeR using replicate PBMC samples, requiring FDR below 0.01 and a log2 fold change above 5 up to day 15. Each bulk clonotype received a CD4 or CD8 identity based on whether the sequenced CD4 or CD8 repertoire contained that clonotype at higher abundance. The public sequencing data were trimmed at Q25 with fastp and processed into clonotypes with MiXCR by TCRdb, which kept only in-frame beta chains. Rows are combined by CDR3 protein, so each entry shows the most common genes and DNA. TCRdb, not the original authors, processed these V and J calls. The sample table holds 600,000 to 750,000 distinct CDR3 sequences, of which roughly an eighth were seen once. In total, the top ten clones hold 14% to 15% of the sample.

The chain joins TRBV18 to TRBJ2-3; TRBD1 agrees with 7 junctional bases. The material sequenced was PBMCs, taken on the day of the yellow fever booster vaccination. This sequence originates from a young man who received the YFV17D yellow fever vaccine. The CDR3 region: CASSLSRGDTQYF. DNA sequence: TGTGCCAGCTCACTTTCCAGGGGGGATACGCAGTATTTT. The full variable domain, with segments outside the CDR3 supplied by the reference TRBV18 and TRBJ2-3 proteins, appears as NAGVMQNPRHLVRRRGQEARLRCSPMKGHSHVYWYRQLPEEGLKFMVYLQKENIIDESGMPKERFSAEFPKEGPSILRIQQVVRGDSAAYFCASSLSRGDTQYFGPGTRLTVL.